This T cell receptor beta chain was recorded in a study of T cells in Graves' hyperthyroidism and ophthalmopathy. Study-wide points: Through a model of 13 V-J features, ophthalmopathy was separated from stable hyperthyroidism.

With 1 base removed from V and 0 bases from J, the gap between germline ends came to 3 bases. Per germline, CDR1 SGHTA and CDR2 FQGNSA. There are 14 residues in the CDR3. This clonotype was observed at least ten times. Its specificity is not known. It was uncontrolled infection, other autoimmune disease, pregnancy or lactation that excluded patients. RNA transcripts yielded amplified TCR beta CDR3 regions. When the TCR CDR3 underwent first-round RT-PCR, the HTBI primer set was used. TCRdb reprocessed the multiplex PCR reads via MiXCR and lists one record per CDR3 protein. The sample lists more than 300,000 distinct CDR3 sequences, roughly 13% seen once, with 9.5% to 11% in the top ten.

Material for sequencing was blood. The TCR sequence derives from a woman between 55 and 75 years old with Graves' hyperthyroidism. J is TRBJ2-2 and V is TRBV7-2, with no clear D. CDR3 bases: TGTGCCAGCAGCTTAGGATCGAACACCGGGGAGCTGTTTTTT. Translated: CASSLGSNTGELFF. The full variable domain, with the rest looked up from reference TRBV7-2 and TRBJ2-2, is GAGVSQSPSNKVTEKGKDVELRCDPISGHTALYWYRQSLGQGLEFLIYFQGNSAPDKSGLPSDRFSAERTGGSVSTLTIQRTQQEDSAVYLCASSLGSNTGELFFGEGSRLTVL.